This TCR beta chain was obtained from a study of blood T cell repertoires in COVID-19. About the study: Spain, Italy and the United States supplied samples that represented acute and convalescent COVID-19.

CDR3 length: 16 amino acids. V gave up 4 bases and J gave up 1 base; unmatched junction bases: 8. Germline V gene lookup returns CDR1 MGHRA and CDR2 YSYEKL. Original methodology: Estimation of nucleated cell counts relied on the amplification of reference gene primers. Data came from immunoSEQ multiplex PCR; TCRdb stores just in-frame clones and leaves some out. V and J calls and clone size come straight from that table; D and trimming were deduced from the DNA. There are about 220,000 clones in the sample; approximately 78% occur only once, and roughly 8.2% lies in the top ten. While infection was still active, Seattle patients were enrolled and then followed longitudinally.

Input material: peripheral blood. The source is a woman of 80 years or more with COVID-19, enrolled during active disease. This rearrangement joins TRBV4-1 to TRBJ2-7; TRBD2 agrees at 9 bases. The CDR3 nucleotides read TGCGCCAGCAGCCCCCGCGCGACTAGCGGATCCTACGAGCAGTACTTC. The encoded protein is CASSPRATSGSYEQYF.